The clone carrying this T cell receptor beta chain was detected many times. Its antigen is still unknown. This entry is derived from a study of neurological immune-mediated disorders. About the research overall: Relapsing-remitting patients made up most of the roughly 34 multiple sclerosis patients, and secondary progressive patients made up 3. Whole-study results and caveats: Neither clinical nor MRI features showed any association with the multiple sclerosis repertoire cluster, and the authors stated that larger cohorts are needed. Falling below healthy controls, multiple sclerosis showed the least TCR clonal expansion, while HTLV-1-associated myelopathy showed the most.

TCRdb passed the 5' RACE reads through MiXCR, listing each CDR3 protein once. The repertoire holds about 62,000 distinct CDR3 sequences, 3% to 4% seen once, with under 2.5% in the top ten. Trimming stripped 8 bases from V and 8 bases from J, with 25 bases between. This CDR3 comprises 16 residues. Germline V gene data show CDR1 as MNHEY and CDR2 as SVGEGT. The chain has TRBV6-2 or TRBV6-3 and TRBJ2-1; D is perhaps TRBD2 (6 bases). This TCR derives from a woman in her forties or fifties with multiple sclerosis. Sequences were obtained from PBMCs. CDR3 DNA sequence: TGTGCCAGCTCTATTGTAAAGTCGTGGGAGGTATATGAGCAGTTCTTC. As protein: CASSIVKSWEVYEQFF.